This T cell receptor beta chain came from a study of vaccination effects on CD4 cells after COVID-19 (dated by TCRdb to the early 2020s). Regarding the complete study: Each participant got two doses of an mRNA SARS-CoV-2 vaccine, either BNT162b2 or mRNA-1273. In both COVID-19 convalescent patients and infection-naive vaccine recipients, the study compared SARS-CoV-2 spike-specific CD4+ TCR repertoires from before mRNA vaccination with those from after it. Cultures from other donors in the study were sequenced with the Oncomine TCR Beta short-read assay on an Illumina iSeq 100. A total of roughly 9 COVID-19 convalescent patients and a handful of SARS-CoV-2-naive healthy vaccine recipients were included in the full study. General conclusions and limits of the study: At late post-vaccination timepoints, both infection-induced and vaccine-induced clones showed marked clonal contraction, consistent with waning T cell responses. In healthy vaccine recipients, vaccine-induced clones were almost all SARS-CoV-2 mono-reactive, with only 1 of 255 being cross-reactive with common cold coronaviruses. The study was limited by a small number of convalescent patients, and early post-infection timepoints were lacking.

Reading the germline V gene gives CDR1 MGHDK and CDR2 SYGVNS. Inclusive of the bounding cysteine and phenylalanine, the CDR3 is 14 residues long. The entry retains the CDR3 DNA only, 42 bases that are in frame from base 1. Clipping removes 4 bases from V and 8 bases from J, with 6 as the unmatched junction base count. In the case of this clone: Its recognized antigen is unknown. Base quality data are lacking; no much larger clone is found one base away.

The library was made by the immunoSEQ multiplex PCR assay. DNA from the cultured and isolated CD4+ T cells underwent TCR beta CDR3 sequencing. The paper's processing steps were these. Non-productive TCR sequences were discarded, and reads were trimmed to the CDR3 region, with only CDR3s of 7 or more amino acids retained. The MANAFEST web app was used to pick out antigen-specific clonotypes by comparing their expansion in peptide wells with that in reference cultures. To be called positive, a clone needed expansion at FDR<0.05 compared with the reference and with all other wells, an odds ratio greater than 5, and a frequency greater than 0.1% in two replicate wells. Cross-reactive clonotypes were defined as significantly expanded in SARS-CoV-2 spike wells and in at least one common cold coronavirus spike condition. CDR3 similarity was assessed by Levenshtein distance with the stringdist R package, and unrooted trees were built with ape in R 3.6.1. The table was pulled from immuneACCESS by TCRdb, which kept in-frame rearrangements only. Such tables lose some clones; where checked, under half of the loss comes from unresolved V genes, and the rest has no known cause. V, J and clone size derive from that table, while D and trimming were established from the DNA sequence. Here the sample has about 8,100 clones; about 70% occur a single time. Roughly 12% of the sample is taken by the ten largest.

In the ViraFEST assay, PBMC were stimulated with viral peptide pools, and antigen-specific CD4+ T cell clonotypes were then identified by expansion using TCR sequencing. After 10 to 11 days of culture, CD4+ T cells were isolated with the EasySep CD4+ T cell isolation kit. None of the healthy vaccine recipients had a prior SARS-CoV-2 infection, which was confirmed by nucleocapsid antibody tests that came back negative both before and after vaccination. Each well held fewer than 2.5 million PBMC cultured in IMDM containing around 5% human AB serum, about 10 IU/ml IL-2 and gentamicin, along with approximately 10 ug/ml peptides. On days 3 and 7, half of the culture medium was replaced with fresh IL-2-containing medium. Each peptide stimulation condition was cultured in triplicate wells unless otherwise noted. PBMC were separated from whole blood using Ficoll-Paque Plus gradient centrifugation and were then either cryopreserved at -140C or used fresh. Overlapping peptide pools spanned the spike proteins of SARS-CoV-2 and the common cold coronaviruses HCoV-NL63, HCoV-OC43 and HCoV-229E. The QIAamp micro DNA kit was used to extract genomic DNA from the cultured CD4+ T cells.

The chain is encoded by TRBV25-1 joined to TRBJ1-4, with 8 bases aligning to TRBD1. Specimen: CD4+ T cells from PBMCs cultured with HCoV-229E spike peptides, collected before COVID-19 vaccination. The sample's cell subset or site label, decoded: HCoV-229E spike overlapping peptide pool stimulation. The sequence came from a human donor who received a COVID-19 vaccine. CDR3 sequence: CASSGGQGREKLFF. The DNA sequence reads TGTGCCAGCAGTGGCGGACAGGGAAGGGAAAAACTGTTTTTT.